This T cell receptor beta chain was profiled in a study of blood T cells in healthy people across ages. Of note for this clonotype: Its antigen is unidentified.

PBMCs numbering at least 6.5 million were isolated per sample. The authors ran a second PCR of 7 to 11 cycles using a sample-barcoded 5' primer and a J-beta primer mix. Paired-end reads containing CDR3 totaled no fewer than 2.5 million for each sample. Using its own MiXCR run on the 5' RACE reads, TCRdb lists one record per CDR3 protein. Of around 1.7 million distinct CDR3 sequences listed, 28% are singletons. Study-wide results and limits: Conclusively comparing naive with antigen-experienced cells was impossible with unsorted PBMCs. Strong correlation was found linking TCR beta diversity to naive T cell percentage.

This sequence originates from a woman younger than 45 in good health. The sequenced material came from blood.

The CDR3 sequence: CSARDLGGGELFF. CDR3 in DNA: TGCAGTGCTAGAGATTTGGGCGGCGGGGAGCTGTTTTTT. This rearrangement joins TRBV20-1 to TRBJ2-2; no clear D. There are 13 residues in the CDR3. Per the germline V gene, CDR1 is DFQATT and CDR2 is SNEGSKA (reference sequence). Trimming left V 0 bases short and J 7 bases short, with 9 bases between.